This T cell receptor (beta chain) was retrieved from a study of identical twins. Study-wide findings and caveats: Cord blood's abundant beta clonotypes had fewer insertions, unlike memory repertoires.

The germline V gene encodes CDR1 MGHRA and CDR2 YSYEKL. CDR3 length: 16 residues. With 0 bases clipped from V and 4 bases from J, the junction kept 7 bases outside the gene matches. In the case of this clonotype: Its specificity is unknown.

A template switching step contributed a universal primer site, while unique molecular identifiers were present in the cDNA. TCRdb processed the 5' RACE reads anew with MiXCR; each CDR3 protein has one entry. The table shows 700,000 to 950,000 distinct CDR3 sequences, with 9% to 15% occurring only once. These data were also reused for a study on yellow fever vaccine responses in identical twins. From that paper: As reported, the vaccine T cell response of twins seemed partly convergent and partly personalized.

This sequence joins TRBV4-1 and TRBJ2-3, with TRBD2 matching 7 bases. The sequenced sample was PBMCs. The sequence was collected from a woman between 18 and 29 years old in good health. As DNA, the CDR3 is TGCGCCAGCAGCCAAGAAGGACTAGGTTTGGCAGATACGCAGTATTTT. Its protein product is CASSQEGLGLADTQYF.